This entry features one TCR beta chain sequence. The data were taken from a study of blood T cell repertoires in COVID-19. About the research overall: Acute and convalescent COVID-19 samples came from the United States, Italy and Spain. The analysed material was cDNA or gDNA that came from T cells, B-cell-depleted T cells, or PBMCs.

Authors' data handling: Counts of nucleated cells, estimated from reference gene primer amplification, were obtained. The data were produced by immunoSEQ multiplex PCR, yet TCRdb's version contains in-frame clones alone and is incomplete. V, J and clone size are taken as reported in that table, and D and trimming were inferred from the DNA itself. The table includes fewer than 150,000 clones, roughly four fifths detected once. Sequenced sample: peripheral blood. This sequence originates from a human donor in a cohort sampled during active COVID-19.

CDR3 loop: CASSPAKGRGHYEQYF. DNA for the CDR3: TGTGCCAGCAGCCCGGCCAAGGGTAGGGGGCACTACGAGCAGTACTTC. The chain carries TRBV7-8 and TRBJ2-7, with 7 bases lining up with TRBD1. The CDR3 is 16 residues long. V was pared by 5 bases and J by 3 bases, with 13 bases of the junction left unmatched. Germline V CDR1 and CDR2: SGHVS, FQNEAQ.